The 18 T cell receptor beta chains presented below share a single source sample, sequenced in a study of blood T cell repertoires in COVID-19. Sequenced by immunoSEQ multiplex PCR; TCRdb stores in-frame clones only, minus some. The sample has 150,000 or so clones; 70% to 90% are singletons. Sample: peripheral blood. These receptors came from a woman between 50 and 59 years old with COVID-19, enrolled during active disease.

The genes are TRBV5-5 and TRBJ1-1, with 7 positions matching TRBD1. V shed 0 bases and J 5 bases; nucleotides not matched to a gene: 7. In germline, CDR1 is SGHKS, CDR2 YYEKEE (reference sequence). This CDR3 is 15 amino acids long. CDR3: CASSLEWTGRTEAFF. In nucleotides, the CDR3 is TGTGCCAGCAGCTTGGAGTGGACAGGACGAACTGAAGCTTTCTTT.

This clone has a handful of counts. Other DNA variants within this sample encode the same CDR3. The V gene is TRBV7-2, the J gene TRBJ2-3; 7 positions agree with TRBD2. Losses at the gene ends were 5 bases for V and 1 base for J; bases not matched to a gene: 6. This CDR3 has 15 residues. The germline V gene has CDR1 SGHTA and CDR2 FQGNSA. CDR3 region: CASSPLGGGTDTQYF. CDR3 sequence (DNA): TGTGCCAGCAGCCCCCTTGGGGGGGGCACAGATACGCAGTATTTT.

The rearrangement joins TRBV10-3 to TRBJ2-3; D ambiguous. The CDR3 is 11 residues long. Germline CDR1 is ENHRY and CDR2 is SYGVKD. V lost 8 bases and J 6 bases, leaving 9 bases between the germline ends. As DNA, the CDR3 is TGTGCCATCCGGGTATCGGATACGCAGTATTTT. Amino acids: CAIRVSDTQYF.

This chain connects TRBV12-3 or TRBV12-4 to TRBJ2-3; no firm D call. V lost 3 bases and J lost 5, with 9 bases in between. The CDR3 is made up of 13 amino acids. The CDR3 DNA reads as TGTGCCAGCAGTTTGTATAGAAGAGATACGCAGTATTTT. Residues: CASSLYRRDTQYF.

The V call is TRBV5-1, the J call TRBJ2-2; no reliable D call. V dropped 0 bases and J dropped 2 bases, with 8 bases sitting between them. Germline V gene sequence: CDR1 SGHRS, CDR2 YFSETQ. The CDR3 extends over 15 amino acids. The CDR3 nucleotides are TGCGCCAGCAGCTTGGCGTCTAGTAACACCGGGGAGCTGTTTTTT. Encoded protein: CASSLASSNTGELFF.

The rearrangement uses TRBV11-2 and TRBJ2-3; TRBD2 aligns across 9 bases. V lost 5 bases and J lost 3; bases outside the gene matches: 15. CDR3 length: 18 amino acids. Germline CDR1 is SGHAT and CDR2 is FQNNGV. The chain's CDR3 is CASSHRGGLAGKTDTQYF. DNA of the CDR3: TGTGCCAGCAGCCACAGAGGGGGGCTAGCGGGAAAGACAGATACGCAGTATTTT.

This clone came up once. The V gene is TRBV6-2 or TRBV6-3, the J gene TRBJ2-1; 8 nucleotides agree with TRBD2. Germline V gene data show CDR1 as MNHEY and CDR2 as SVGEGT. V trimming: 1 base; J trimming: 12 bases; junction bases outside the gene matches: 2. The CDR3 has 12 residues. In DNA form, the CDR3 reads TGTGCCAGCAGTTACTACGCGGGGGGGCAGTTCTTC. As protein: CASSYYAGGQFF.

V gene TRBV12-3 or TRBV12-4 combines with J gene TRBJ1-2; TRBD1 is a possible D gene (6 bases). The V gene lost 2 bases and the J gene lost 6 bases, with 10 bases spanning the gap. The CDR3 has 13 residues. CDR3 residues: CASSLSAGDGYTF. The CDR3 DNA is TGTGCCAGCAGTTTATCTGCAGGGGATGGCTACACCTTC.

A remark on this clone: Other nucleotide sequences from this sample produce the same CDR3. The V call is TRBV28, the J call TRBJ2-5; D is possibly TRBD1 (6 bases). Trimming shortened V by 4 bases and J by 1 base, and 10 bases separated the two germline ends. CDR3 length equals 14 residues. Germline V gene sequence: CDR1 MDHEN, CDR2 SYDVKM. CDR3 sequence reads: CASSSGQTQETQYF. The CDR3 bases are TGTGCCAGCAGTTCCGGACAGACCCAAGAGACCCAGTACTTC.

CDR3 coding DNA: TGTGCCAGCAGCGGACTACTCACCTACGAGCAGTACTTC. It translates to CASSGLLTYEQYF. V is TRBV7-9 and J is TRBJ2-7, with a weak D call TRBD2 (6 bases). This CDR3 is built from 13 residues. V shed 5 bases and J shed 2 bases, with 10 bases lying between them. Germline V gives CDR1 SEHNR, CDR2 FQNEAQ (reference sequence).

The chain joins TRBV2 to TRBJ2-1, with 8 bases identical to TRBD2. The CDR3 is 13 amino acids. The ends lost 7 bases at V and 6 bases at J; junction bases unmatched: 5. In germline, CDR1 is SNHLY, CDR2 FYNNEI. The CDR3 nucleotides are TGTGCCAGCACGCCGGGGGGGCCCAATGAGCAGTTCTTC. Translated: CASTPGGPNEQFF.

The rearrangement uses TRBV10-3 and TRBJ2-1; D call uncertain. Trimming shortened V by 2 bases and J by 8 bases, and 10 bases separated the two germline ends. The length of the CDR3 is 13 residues. Per germline, CDR1 ENHRY and CDR2 SYGVKD. CDR3 loop: CAISEGGSDEQFF. DNA of the CDR3: TGTGCCATCAGTGAGGGTGGAAGCGATGAGCAGTTCTTC.

The chain combines TRBV7-3 with TRBJ2-1; TRBD2 matches at 8 bases. The CDR3 sequence is 16 residues long. J was trimmed by 7 bases and V by 0 bases; bases with no gene match: 8. CDR1 and CDR2 (germline): SGHTA, FQGTGA. The chain's CDR3 is CASSLTAGGAWNEQFF. The CDR3 nucleotides read TGTGCCAGCAGCTTAACCGCCGGGGGGGCCTGGAATGAGCAGTTCTTC.

This chain uses TRBV28 with TRBJ1-1; D is perhaps TRBD1 (5 bases). Looked up from germline, CDR1 is MDHEN and CDR2 is SYDVKM. V was pared by 6 bases and J by 0 bases, with 8 bases between. This CDR3 comprises 13 residues. The CDR3 protein is CASRDMMNTEAFF. In nucleotides, the CDR3 is TGTGCCAGCAGGGACATGATGAACACTGAAGCTTTCTTT.

This sequence joins TRBV2 and TRBJ2-1, with 7 bases matching TRBD2. Per germline, CDR1 SNHLY and CDR2 FYNNEI. The CDR3 is 13 residues long. The ends lost 6 bases at V and 9 bases at J; junction bases unmatched: 8. The CDR3 here is CASRPGLGGEQFF. CDR3 coding DNA: TGTGCCAGCAGACCCGGACTAGGTGGTGAGCAGTTCTTC.

CDR3 in DNA: TGTGCCAGCAGCCCCATGACAGGGGGCGCTAACTATGGCTACACCTTC. Protein product: CASSPMTGGANYGYTF. The rearrangement links TRBV4-2 to TRBJ1-2; 10 positions agree with TRBD1. Germline V gives CDR1 LGHNA, CDR2 YNFKEQ. The J segment lost 0 bases and the V segment lost 4 bases, leaving 5 bases of the junction unmatched. This CDR3 comprises 16 residues.

The chain recombines TRBV11-2 with TRBJ2-7; D is perhaps TRBD2 (6 bases). The germline CDR1 and CDR2 sequences are SGHAT and FQNNGV. This CDR3 contains 14 residues. Trimming shortened V by 4 bases and J by 2 bases, and 12 bases separated the two germline ends. DNA of the CDR3: TGTGCCAGCAGCTCCCCACGGGGGACCTACGAGCAGTACTTC. Translation: CASSSPRGTYEQYF.

This clone was seen only a few times. This rearrangement joins TRBV28 to TRBJ2-7; D may be TRBD2 (6 bases). This CDR3 has 11 amino acids. V dropped 7 bases and J dropped 3 bases, with 7 bases sitting between them. CDR1 MDHEN and CDR2 SYDVKM come from the germline V gene. The DNA for the CDR3 is TGTGCCAGCACGGGGGACTACGAGCAGTACTTC. As protein: CASTGDYEQYF. Supplemented by reference TRBV28 and TRBJ2-7, the full variable domain reads DVKVTQSSRYLVKRTGEKVFLECVQDMDHENMFWYRQDPGLGLRLIYFSYDVKMKEKGDIPEGYSVSREKKERFSLILESASTNQTSMYLCASTGDYEQYFGPGTRLTVT.